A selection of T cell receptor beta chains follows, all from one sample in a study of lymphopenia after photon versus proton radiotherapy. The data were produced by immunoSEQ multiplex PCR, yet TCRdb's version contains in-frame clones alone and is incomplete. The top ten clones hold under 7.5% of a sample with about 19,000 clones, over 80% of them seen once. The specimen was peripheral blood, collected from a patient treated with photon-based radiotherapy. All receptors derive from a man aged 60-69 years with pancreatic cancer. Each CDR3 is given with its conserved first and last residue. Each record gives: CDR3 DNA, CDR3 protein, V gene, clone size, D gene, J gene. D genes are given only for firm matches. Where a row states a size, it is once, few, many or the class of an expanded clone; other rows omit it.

TGTGCCAGCAGCTTAGCAGGTATGCTTGGGGCCAACGTCCTGACTTTC	CASSLAGMLGANVLTF	TRBV5-6	NA	NA	TRBJ2-6
TGCGCCAGCAGCTTGGAACAGGTTCTCGACGAGCAGTACTTC	CASSLEQVLDEQYF	TRBV5-1	few	NA	TRBJ2-7
TGTGCCAGCAGCTTATCAGGAGGGTCGGGGGGGGGCTACACCTTC	CASSLSGGSGGGYTF	TRBV11-2	NA	NA	TRBJ1-2
TGTGCCAGCATTCCGGGACAGGGTTTGGGCGAGCAGTACTTC	CASIPGQGLGEQYF	TRBV2	NA	TRBD1	TRBJ2-7
TGTGCCAGCTCACCAAATCCACTAGCGGGGCCCTTAGCCAAAAACATTCAGTACTTC	CASSPNPLAGPLAKNIQYF	TRBV18	NA	TRBD2	TRBJ2-4
TGTGCCAGCAGCTTAGGAAGTCAGGGTCACGGCTACACCTTC	CASSLGSQGHGYTF	TRBV7-9	NA	NA	TRBJ1-2
TGTGCCTGGAGTGTCGGTTCTAATTTGGGGGGGAAAAGCAATCAGCCCCAGCATTTT	CAWSVGSNLGGKSNQPQHF	TRBV30	once	NA	TRBJ1-5
TGTGCCTGGACAACCCCGGGACACCGGCCCACCCAGTACTTC	CAWTTPGHRPTQYF	TRBV30	once	NA	TRBJ2-5
TGTGCCACCACCCTAGGGGGAGGGGCGAACACCGGGGAGCTGTTTTTT	CATTLGGGANTGELFF	TRBV27	once	NA	TRBJ2-2
TGTGCCAGCAGCTTCCTTCCGGGACAGGGCTTATACTATGGCTACACCTTC	CASSFLPGQGLYYGYTF	TRBV7-2	NA	TRBD1	TRBJ1-2
TGTGCCAGCGCTAGCCCAGGAGGCCAAGAGACCCAGTACTTC	CASASPGGQETQYF	TRBV7-9	NA	NA	TRBJ2-5
TGTGCCAGCAGTACGGGACAGACTCAAGAGACCCAGTACTTC	CASSTGQTQETQYF	TRBV5-4	once	TRBD1	TRBJ2-5
TGTGCCAGCAGCCAAAGGGCTAGCAATCAGCCCCAGCATTTT	CASSQRASNQPQHF	TRBV5-6	NA	NA	TRBJ1-5
TGTGCCAGCAGCTTAGAACAGGGTTACGAGCAGTACTTC	CASSLEQGYEQYF	TRBV11-2	NA	NA	TRBJ2-7
TGTGCCAGCAGACGAGACTTATCGGGGCGGAACACCGGGGAGCTGTTTTTT	CASRRDLSGRNTGELFF	TRBV21-1	NA	NA	TRBJ2-2
TGTGCCAGCAGTCCAGGACAGAACTACGAGCAGTACTTC	CASSPGQNYEQYF	TRBV27	NA	NA	TRBJ2-7
TGTGCCAGCAGTGAATGGGGCAATGAGCAGTTCTTC	CASSEWGNEQFF	TRBV25-1	NA	NA	TRBJ2-1
TGTGCCAGCAGCTTACGGGTACAGCACAAACAGCCCCAGCATTTT	CASSLRVQHKQPQHF	TRBV7-8	NA	NA	TRBJ1-5
TGTGCCAGCAGTCGGGGACAGGGAGTTACTAATGAAAAACTGTTTTTT	CASSRGQGVTNEKLFF	TRBV6-6	NA	TRBD1	TRBJ1-4
TGTGCCAGCAGCTTTCGTACGTCAGGGAGAGAACTGTTTTTT	CASSFRTSGRELFF	TRBV7-2	NA	NA	TRBJ1-4
TGTGCCAGCAGATTTACGGGGGGCTACACCTTC	CASRFTGGYTF	TRBV6-6	NA	NA	TRBJ1-2
TGTGCCAGCAGCCCCCTGCGGGGGAGTCAAGAGACCCAGTACTTC	CASSPLRGSQETQYF	TRBV7-6	NA	TRBD2	TRBJ2-5
TGTGCCAGCAGCCCCCGATCGGGCAGGGAATCTGAGCAGTACTTC	CASSPRSGRESEQYF	TRBV2	NA	NA	TRBJ2-7
TGTGCCAGCAGCAAATGGCCCGGGACTAGCGGGCCATGGGACAATGAGCAGTTCTTC	CASSKWPGTSGPWDNEQFF	TRBV7-6	once	TRBD2	TRBJ2-1
TGTGCCAGCACCCCCGGCCCAAGCTACGAGCAGTACTTC	CASTPGPSYEQYF	TRBV6-1	NA	NA	TRBJ2-7
TGTGCCAGCATAGAATGGAATACTAATGAAAAACTGTTTTTT	CASIEWNTNEKLFF	TRBV7-9	NA	NA	TRBJ1-4
TGTGCCAGCAGCCAAGATCAAAGAACGTCTGAAGCTTTCTTT	CASSQDQRTSEAFF	TRBV14	once	NA	TRBJ1-1
TGTGCCAGCAGCCTCCAATCTAACACCGGGGAGCTGTTTTTT	CASSLQSNTGELFF	TRBV11-3	NA	NA	TRBJ2-2
TGTGCTAGTGGTAAGGGACAGGGGTCGGACACCGGGGAGCTGTTTTTT	CASGKGQGSDTGELFF	TRBV12-5	NA	TRBD1	TRBJ2-2
TGTGCCAGTAGTATAGCTGGTACTAGGAATGAGCAGTTCTTC	CASSIAGTRNEQFF	TRBV19	NA	NA	TRBJ2-1
TGTGCCAGCAGCCTAGCGGGGGGGACGTTCAATGAGCAGTTCTTC	CASSLAGGTFNEQFF	TRBV7-3	NA	TRBD2	TRBJ2-1
TGTGCCAGTAGTAGCCTGGGACAGGCAAAAAACATTCAGTACTTC	CASSSLGQAKNIQYF	TRBV19	NA	TRBD1	TRBJ2-4
TGTGCCAGCAGCCGAAGCGGGGATAGCACAGATACGCAGTATTTT	CASSRSGDSTDTQYF	TRBV11-3	once	TRBD2	TRBJ2-3
TGTGCCAGTAGTATTTCAGGTTCGGATTCACCCCTCCACTTT	CASSISGSDSPLHF	TRBV19	NA	NA	TRBJ1-6
TGTGCCAGCAGCTTACGGTATCAGCCCCAGCATTTT	CASSLRYQPQHF	TRBV13	NA	NA	TRBJ1-5
TGCGCCAGCAGCCGCGGGGGGATGAGCAATGAGCAGTTCTTC	CASSRGGMSNEQFF	TRBV4-1	NA	TRBD2	TRBJ2-1
TGTGCCAGCAGTGACCAGGGGGCATACAGCAATCAGCCCCAGCATTTT	CASSDQGAYSNQPQHF	TRBV2	NA	TRBD1	TRBJ1-5
TGTGCCAGCAAAGACTGGGACTCGTACGAGCAGTACTTC	CASKDWDSYEQYF	TRBV27	NA	NA	TRBJ2-7
TGTGCCAGCAGCGTTCTTCCCCGCGGGGTTACTAGCACAGATACGCAGTATTTT	CASSVLPRGVTSTDTQYF	TRBV9	NA	NA	TRBJ2-3
TGTGCCAGTAGTATCTCTGGCGGGGGGCAATCTGAGCAGTACTTC	CASSISGGGQSEQYF	TRBV19	once	TRBD2	TRBJ2-5
TGTGCCAGCGGAAGTCCAGGGGGCGCGGACGAGCAGTACTTC	CASGSPGGADEQYF	TRBV6-6	once	TRBD1	TRBJ2-7
TGCGCCAGCAGTCCCGGGACGGCCGTTTTAGGTACCCAGTACTTC	CASSPGTAVLGTQYF	TRBV5-1	NA	NA	TRBJ2-7
TGTGCCAGCAGCTTGGTACTAGCGGGGGGGTCCCAGTACTTC	CASSLVLAGGSQYF	TRBV13	NA	TRBD2	TRBJ2-5
TGTGCCAGCAGCCCGCGGGGACAGGGTGGTGAAAAACTGTTTTTT	CASSPRGQGGEKLFF	TRBV9	NA	TRBD1	TRBJ1-4
TGCGCCAGCAGCTTGGGACACCGGGACAAAAACACAGATACGCAGTATTTT	CASSLGHRDKNTDTQYF	TRBV5-1	NA	NA	TRBJ2-3
TGTGCCAGCGCATATGCTCCACGAAAGACCTATGGCTACACCTTC	CASAYAPRKTYGYTF	TRBV5-8	once	NA	TRBJ1-2
TGTGCCTGGACACAACTAGCGGGCACAGATACGCAGTATTTT	CAWTQLAGTDTQYF	TRBV30	NA	TRBD2	TRBJ2-3
TGTGCCAGCAGTCTACGTATGGGGAGGGGGGATGGCTACACCTTC	CASSLRMGRGDGYTF	TRBV28	NA	NA	TRBJ1-2
TGTGCCAGCAGCTTAAGGGGCGGCGGGGGGGTCTCCTACAATGAGCAGTTCTTC	CASSLRGGGGVSYNEQFF	TRBV7-2	once	TRBD2	TRBJ2-1
TGTGCCATCAGTGGACAGGGGGCGGGTGGGGAGCTGTTTTTT	CAISGQGAGGELFF	TRBV10-3	NA	TRBD1	TRBJ2-2
TGTGCCAGCAGCCAAGAATCCAGACCCGTTCGCTACACCTTC	CASSQESRPVRYTF	TRBV14	NA	NA	TRBJ1-2
TGTGCCAGCGAAGCGGCAGGGAATTTGGACACTGAAGCTTTCTTT	CASEAAGNLDTEAFF	TRBV13	NA	NA	TRBJ1-1
TGTGCCAGCTCATTTGTAGGGCCAAGCTCTGGGGCCAACGTCCTGACTTTC	CASSFVGPSSGANVLTF	TRBV18	NA	NA	TRBJ2-6
TGCGCCAGCAAAAAAGGCGGGACTAGATACACCGGGGAGCTGTTTTTT	CASKKGGTRYTGELFF	TRBV10-2	NA	TRBD2	TRBJ2-2